These T cell receptor beta chains were read from a single sample in a study of cytomegalovirus exposure and HLA in healthy donors. Clones were sequenced by immunoSEQ multiplex PCR, and TCRdb holds only the in-frame ones, with some missing. Of more than 95,000 clones listed, 75% to 85% are singletons. The sequencing input was PBMCs. The source of these receptors is a man aged 50 or older in good health and CMV-seronegative. The CDR3 runs from the conserved cysteine through the conserved F or W. D genes are given only for firm matches. Clone size is stated in some rows and not others, as once, few, many or a class when expanded.

cdr3_nt cdr3_aa clone_size d_call j_call v_call
TGTGCCAGCAGCTTAGTCGGACAGGGTGGGGATGAGCAGTTCTTC CASSLVGQGGDEQFF NA TRBD1 TRBJ2-1 TRBV7-9
TGTGCCAGCAGCCCAGGGCAGGAAGGCGGCTACACCTTC CASSPGQEGGYTF NA NA TRBJ1-2 TRBV7-2
TGTGCCAGCTCGCCCCAGGGTCGGGGCAATCAGCCCCAGCATTTT CASSPQGRGNQPQHF NA NA TRBJ1-5 TRBV18
TGTGCCAGCAGCGCCCGACCTAACAGGGTCAGTGAAGCTTTCTTT CASSARPNRVSEAFF NA NA TRBJ1-1 TRBV13
TGTGCCAGCACTCCTACTGACAGGGCTTCCTACGAGCAGTACTTC CASTPTDRASYEQYF few NA TRBJ2-7 TRBV21-1
TGTGCCAGCAGCGTAGGACCCGGGGGGTCCTCCTACAATGAGCAGTTCTTC CASSVGPGGSSYNEQFF NA TRBD2 TRBJ2-1 TRBV9
TGTGCCAGCAGTTCGTTCACTAGCGGGGGGGCGAATGAGCAGTTCTTC CASSSFTSGGANEQFF NA TRBD2 TRBJ2-1 TRBV13
TGTGCCAGCAGCTTCGAGGGCGGCACTGAAGCTTTCTTT CASSFEGGTEAFF NA NA TRBJ1-1 TRBV7-9
TGTGCCAGCAGCTTAGGGAGCACCGGGGAGCTGTTTTTT CASSLGSTGELFF NA NA TRBJ2-2 TRBV11-2
TGTGCCAGCAGGGAGCGGGGGGGCATAGATACGCAGTATTTT CASRERGGIDTQYF NA TRBD2 TRBJ2-3 TRBV6-5
TGTGCCAGCTCACCAGGACTAGGGAGGGGCGAGCAGTTCTTC CASSPGLGRGEQFF NA TRBD2 TRBJ2-1 TRBV18
TGCGCCAGCAGCCAAGCAGGGTACGGCTACACCTTC CASSQAGYGYTF NA NA TRBJ1-2 TRBV4-3
TGTGCCAGCAGCTTAGGACAGGGGAACACTGAAGCTTTCTTT CASSLGQGNTEAFF NA NA TRBJ1-1 TRBV13
TGTGCCAGCCTAACTTACCCGTGGGGGGACCTCACTATACTTAACTATGGCTACACCTTC CASLTYPWGDLTILNYGYTF NA NA TRBJ1-2 TRBV2
TGTGCCAGCAGTAGGCTAGCGGGGGACCTGCGCGGAAATGAGCAGTTCTTC CASSRLAGDLRGNEQFF NA TRBD2 TRBJ2-1 TRBV28
TGCGCCAGCAGCTCGGGGGAAGTGAACACTGAAGCTTTCTTT CASSSGEVNTEAFF NA NA TRBJ1-1 TRBV5-1
TGCGCCAGCAGACCGGTCGGGTCTAGCGGGGAGGTAGAGACCCAGTACTTC CASRPVGSSGEVETQYF NA TRBD2 TRBJ2-5 TRBV5-1
TGCGCCAGCAGCTCAGGGAGGGGCAGGGCCGAGCAGTACTTC CASSSGRGRAEQYF NA TRBD2 TRBJ2-7 TRBV5-1
TGTGCCAGCAGGGGACTACCCTACAATGAGCAGTTCTTC CASRGLPYNEQFF NA TRBD2 TRBJ2-1 TRBV14
TGTGCCAGCAGCTTAGTCCTACAGGGGCCCGGGGAGCTGTTTTTT CASSLVLQGPGELFF NA TRBD1 TRBJ2-2 TRBV13
TGTGCCAGTACCCCACGTGCTCGGACAGGCCTCTCGCCCCAGCATTTT CASTPRARTGLSPQHF once TRBD1 TRBJ1-5 TRBV19
TGCGCCAGCAGCTTGGAGACAGGGGGCAGGACTGAAGCTTTCTTT CASSLETGGRTEAFF NA TRBD1 TRBJ1-1 TRBV5-1
TGTGCCAGCAGCTCCACGCCTGGGGACAGGATTTTCCACGAGCAGTACTTC CASSSTPGDRIFHEQYF NA TRBD1 TRBJ2-7 TRBV7-6
TGTGCCAGCAAGGACAGTGGGACAGGGAATTCACCCCTCCACTTT CASKDSGTGNSPLHF NA TRBD1 TRBJ1-6 TRBV6-5
TGTGCCAGCAGCCGAGGGGACAGTTACTCTGGAAACACCATATATTTT CASSRGDSYSGNTIYF NA TRBD1 TRBJ1-3 TRBV5-5
TGTGCCAGCGTGAGGGAGGAACGAGTCGGCTATGGCTACACCTTC CASVREERVGYGYTF NA NA TRBJ1-2 TRBV7-9
TGTGCCAGCTCACTTGGGGCCGTCGGCTACACCTTC CASSLGAVGYTF NA NA TRBJ1-2 TRBV18
TGTGCCAGCAGCCCCCTCACAGGGCAAAACACCGGGGAGCTGTTTTTT CASSPLTGQNTGELFF NA NA TRBJ2-2 TRBV7-6
TGTGCCAGCAGCTCGGACAGGAGAACTGGAAACACCATATATTTT CASSSDRRTGNTIYF NA TRBD1 TRBJ1-3 TRBV5-4
TGTGCCAGCAGCTTAGTGGGGACAGGGTCCTACGAGCAGTACTTC CASSLVGTGSYEQYF NA TRBD1 TRBJ2-7 TRBV7-2
TGTGCCAGCAGCTTAGAAGGGGCTGGGGCCAACGTCCTGACTTTC CASSLEGAGANVLTF few NA TRBJ2-6 TRBV7-9
TGCGCCAGCAGCGCTCGGACAGGGAACACTGAAGCTTTCTTT CASSARTGNTEAFF NA TRBD1 TRBJ1-1 TRBV5-1
TGTGCCAGCAGTGGGGACTTAAGCGGATACAATGAGCAGTTCTTC CASSGDLSGYNEQFF NA NA TRBJ2-1 TRBV25-1
TGTGCCAGCAGCCAAGAGGCGCACCGGGGTTTCGGTTCACCCCTCCACTTT CASSQEAHRGFGSPLHF NA NA TRBJ1-6 TRBV4-2
TGTGCCAGCAGTTACCCCCCGGCGGGCGAGCAGTACTTC CASSYPPAGEQYF NA NA TRBJ2-7 TRBV2
TGTGCCAGCAGCAAAGTGGGGGGGGCGAACACTGAAGCTTTCTTT CASSKVGGANTEAFF NA NA TRBJ1-1 TRBV21-1
TGTGCCAGCAGCTATTATTCAGGTTCGGACACCGGGGAGCTGTTTTTT CASSYYSGSDTGELFF NA NA TRBJ2-2 TRBV25-1
TGTGCCAGCAGCCACAACAGGGGGCAAATCTCCTACGAGCAGTACTTC CASSHNRGQISYEQYF NA TRBD1 TRBJ2-7 TRBV11-1
TGTGCCAGCAGCTTAGACGGGAACACCGGGGAGCTGTTTTTT CASSLDGNTGELFF NA NA TRBJ2-2 TRBV7-2
TGCGCCAGCCGGACAGAGAACACTGAAGCTTTCTTT CASRTENTEAFF NA NA TRBJ1-1 TRBV5-1
TGCGCCAGCAGCTTGGGGTCAGGGGGAAAGGAAAAACTGTTTTTT CASSLGSGGKEKLFF NA TRBD1 TRBJ1-4 TRBV5-1
TGCGCCAGCAGACTTGCAGACAGGCAAGAGACCCAGTACTTC CASRLADRQETQYF once NA TRBJ2-5 TRBV5-1
TGTGCCAGCACCGAAACTAGCGGGGGGCGAGCCTACAATGAGCAGTTCTTC CASTETSGGRAYNEQFF few TRBD2 TRBJ2-1 TRBV2
TGTGCCAGCAGCCCCCTTAGGGGCCGCCTTGGAGGCTACACCTTC CASSPLRGRLGGYTF NA NA TRBJ1-2 TRBV11-2
TGTGCCAGCAGCTTGGGCCGGGACAGGGTTTTGTACGAGCAGTACTTC CASSLGRDRVLYEQYF NA TRBD1 TRBJ2-7 TRBV7-8
TGTGCCAGCACCAGACAGGGGGCCACAGATACGCAGTATTTT CASTRQGATDTQYF NA TRBD1 TRBJ2-3 TRBV2
TGCGCCAGCAGCCAATCAGGGGTATACTATGGCTACACCTTC CASSQSGVYYGYTF NA NA TRBJ1-2 TRBV4-1
TGTGCCTGGAGTGTACTCGACAGGGAACCATACAATGAGCAGTTCTTC CAWSVLDREPYNEQFF NA TRBD1 TRBJ2-1 TRBV30
TGTGCCAGTAGTCTTTACAGGGCCCCGTATAGCAATCAGCCCCAGCATTTT CASSLYRAPYSNQPQHF NA NA TRBJ1-5 TRBV19
TGTGCCAGCAGCTGGGCACCTAGCGGGGCAACAGATACGCAGTATTTT CASSWAPSGATDTQYF NA TRBD2 TRBJ2-3 TRBV5-6
TGTGCCAGCAGCTACCTAGGGCAGGGAAAAGAGACCCAGTACTTC CASSYLGQGKETQYF NA NA TRBJ2-5 TRBV5-8
TGTGCCAGCAGCTTGGATACGGGACTCAGCTCCTATAATTCACCCCTCCACTTT CASSLDTGLSSYNSPLHF NA NA TRBJ1-6 TRBV5-6
TGTGCCAGCAGTCCGGGGGGCCTCTTCTCCTATAATTCACCCCTCCACTTT CASSPGGLFSYNSPLHF NA NA TRBJ1-6 TRBV27